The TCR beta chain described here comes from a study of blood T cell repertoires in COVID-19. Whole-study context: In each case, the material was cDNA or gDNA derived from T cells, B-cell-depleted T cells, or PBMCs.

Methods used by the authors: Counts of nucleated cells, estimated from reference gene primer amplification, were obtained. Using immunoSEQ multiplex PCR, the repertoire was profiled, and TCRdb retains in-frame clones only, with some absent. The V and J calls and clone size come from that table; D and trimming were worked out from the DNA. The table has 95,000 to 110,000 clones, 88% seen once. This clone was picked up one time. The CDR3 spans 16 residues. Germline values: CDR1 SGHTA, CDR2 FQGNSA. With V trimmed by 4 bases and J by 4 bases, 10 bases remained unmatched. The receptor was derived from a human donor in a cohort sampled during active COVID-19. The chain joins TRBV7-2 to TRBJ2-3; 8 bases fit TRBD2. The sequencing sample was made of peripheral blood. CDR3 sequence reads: CASSSMWRGVADTQYF. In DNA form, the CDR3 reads TGTGCCAGCAGCTCCATGTGGCGGGGGGTGGCAGATACGCAGTATTTT.